This T cell receptor beta chain was retrieved from a study of blood T cell repertoires in COVID-19 (dated by TCRdb to the early 2020s). As for the study more broadly: The collaborator samples originated in the United States, Italy and Spain and spanned the acute and convalescent phases of COVID-19. The material from the prospective study consisted of cDNA or gDNA derived from T cells, B-cell-depleted T cells, or PBMCs. Samples were obtained from the ongoing ImmuneRACE study (first 160 participants) and from 1,000 to 1,500 subjects provided by 6 global collaborators. The repertoires were released in a freely available public database meant as a resource for research on the immune response to SARS-CoV-2. Sample metadata almost always included a de-identified subject ID, COVID-19 status, age in years and sex. Deeply sampled blood TCRbeta repertoires from subjects exposed to, actively infected with, or recovered from COVID-19 were included in the dataset. Where HLA class I and class II types were available, the types were taken from metadata supplied by the sample provider, not from assay-based typing.

The immunoSEQ Assay, a bias-controlled multiplex PCR, was used to amplify TCRbeta CDR3 regions from genomic DNA. As for the authors' bioinformatics: Nucleated cell counts per sample were estimated from amplification of reference gene primers within the assay. To quantify the absolute abundance of each unique TCRbeta CDR3 rearrangement, sequence reads were collapsed and filtered. For each sample, productive Simpson clonality was calculated by taking the square root of Simpson's diversity index across productive rearrangements. In TCRdb, the immuneACCESS table is reduced to in-frame sequences with V and J assigned. These tables do not hold every clone; where another copy was compared, an unresolved V gene accounts for under half, and the others remain unexplained. V, J and clone size were drawn from that table, and D and trimming were deduced from the DNA. Recorded for this sample are around 190,000 clones; more than 65% of them occurred a single time. About a sixth of the sample rests with the top ten.

Broad study findings and their caveats: The quantity of clinical and demographic metadata differed by source and by participant and was supplied without curation.

V loses 0 bases at its end and J loses 10 bases; junction bases beyond the gene matches: 12. From cysteine to phenylalanine, the CDR3 is 16 amino acids long. Only CDR3 DNA is held: 48 bases, read in frame from base 1. The germline V gene encodes CDR1 MGHRA and CDR2 YSYEKL. This clone was seen only a few times. Its antigen remains unidentified. No base qualities exist here, and no much larger clone lies one base off it. Enrolling through a virtual design, the prospective study's participants ranged in age from roughly 18 to 89 years and lived across 24 United States geographic areas. In the prospective study, participants were assigned to cohorts based on the clinical history participants reported in a screening survey and a study questionnaire. Each participant in the prospective study had whole blood, serum and a nasopharyngeal or oropharyngeal swab collected by mobile phlebotomists. Additional blood draws and questionnaires over an approximately two-month period could optionally be provided by prospective study participants. Before DNA extraction, blood samples from the prospective study were shipped at room temperature or frozen.

The source is a woman in her fifties or sixties with acute COVID-19. The chain uses TRBV4-1 and TRBJ1-5, with 7 bases aligning to TRBD1. Specimen: PBMCs or T cells enriched from blood (not recorded which). The CDR3 is CASSQDFGRTGKPQHF. In nucleotide form, the sequence is TGCGCCAGCAGCCAAGATTTCGGCAGGACAGGAAAACCCCAGCATTTT.